These 2 T cell receptor beta chains share one sample of origin, sequenced in a study of blood T cell repertoires in COVID-19. Clones were sequenced by immunoSEQ multiplex PCR, and TCRdb holds only the in-frame ones, with some missing. The sample carries about 100,000 clones, just under 85% recorded once. The specimen sequenced was peripheral blood. The receptors stem from a man aged 50 to 60 with active or convalescent COVID-19.

The V call is TRBV4-1, the J call TRBJ1-5; D gene unclear. Trimming took 0 bases from V and 1 from J, leaving 16 bases between them. The germline V gene encodes CDR1 MGHRA and CDR2 YSYEKL. This CDR3 has 18 residues. The CDR3 sequence is CASSQDSGMGLSNQPQHF. The CDR3 region has the DNA TGCGCCAGCAGCCAAGATTCGGGAATGGGCCTGAGCAATCAGCCCCAGCATTTT.

The genes are TRBV2 and TRBJ2-7, with TRBD2 matching 11 bases. Germline lookup yields CDR1 SNHLY and CDR2 FYNNEI. CDR3 length: 13 amino acids. V dropped 5 bases and J dropped 6; count of bases not matched to a gene: 3. CDR3 protein: CASSTSGGSEQYF. The CDR3 nucleotides are TGTGCCAGCAGTACTAGCGGGGGAAGCGAGCAGTACTTC.